This T cell receptor beta chain was captured by sequencing in a study of OX40 agonist ivuxolimab in advanced cancers. Across the whole study: Patients in the trial were receiving intravenous ivuxolimab every 2 weeks, at doses of 0.01 to 10 mg/kg. Dose-escalation subjects each had hepatocellular carcinoma, melanoma, renal cell or head and neck cancer. Findings of the study overall: Both blood CD4+ and CD8+ T cells showed clonal growth by week 6 at 0.1 to 3.0 mg/kg.

In germline, CDR1 is MDHEN, CDR2 SYDVKM. The CDR3 contains 16 residues. V lost 6 bases to trimming and J lost 4 bases, with 18 bases between them. Produced via immunoSEQ multiplex PCR; TCRdb's table is partial and in-frame only. The sample yields 100,000 to 150,000 clones, just over 90% seen once. Autoimmune disease history or systemic immunosuppression was exclusionary. This clone was observed a single time. Its antigen is not known. This TCR was recovered from an adult with an advanced solid tumor such as melanoma, head and neck, liver or kidney cancer. The sample was CD4+ or CD8+ T cells sorted from blood, taken in a trial of the OX40 agonist ivuxolimab. The chain couples TRBV28 to TRBJ1-4; D gene ambiguous. CDR3 nucleotides: TGTGCCAGCAGCAATAACGACTGGACGGGTAATGAAAAACTGTTTTTT. Translating gives CASSNNDWTGNEKLFF.